The 7 T cell receptor beta chains presented below share a single source sample, sequenced in a study of blood T cell repertoires in COVID-19. Sequencing was performed with immunoSEQ multiplex PCR; in TCRdb, only in-frame clones are kept and a portion is missing. The profile shows about 190,000 clones, roughly 90% of them singletons. The source material was peripheral blood. These receptors all stem from a man younger than 35 with active or convalescent COVID-19.

The V gene is TRBV4-2, the J gene TRBJ2-3, with 7 bases identical to TRBD2. Germline V gene lookup returns CDR1 LGHNA and CDR2 YNFKEQ. The ends lost 4 bases at V and 1 base at J; junction bases unmatched: 8. CDR3 length: 16 residues. CDR3: CASSPGSAGRTDTQYF. CDR3 DNA sequence: TGTGCCAGCAGCCCGGGATCAGCGGGGCGCACAGATACGCAGTATTTT.

The chain is built from TRBV7-8 and TRBJ2-1; TRBD2 matches at 12 bases. Trimming at V came to 7 bases and at J to 6 bases, leaving 13 bases not matched to a gene. Germline loops: CDR1 SGHVS, CDR2 FQNEAQ. The CDR3 spans 17 residues. In DNA form, the CDR3 reads TGTGCCAGCATACAACCAACTCTAGCGGGGGGGCGCAATGAGCAGTTCTTC. The encoded protein is CASIQPTLAGGRNEQFF.

V gene TRBV7-3 combines with J gene TRBJ2-5, with D perhaps matching TRBD2 (5 bases). This CDR3 region has 14 residues. The ends were cut back, 2 bases at V and 9 bases at J, with 16 bases in the middle. Germline loops: CDR1 SGHTA, CDR2 FQGTGA. CDR3 sequence: CASSLGGPWDSQYF. In nucleotides, the CDR3 is TGTGCCAGCAGCTTAGGCGGGCCCTGGGATTCCCAGTACTTC.

This clone occurred once. The chain has TRBV11-3 and TRBJ2-5; possibly TRBD2 for D (5 bases). The CDR3 is 14 amino acids. Trimming left V 1 base short and J 5 bases short, with 11 bases between. Germline values: CDR1 SGHNT, CDR2 YENEEA. CDR3 sequence: CASSLGGRDETQYF. DNA for the CDR3: TGTGCCAGCAGCTTAGGAGGGCGTGACGAGACCCAGTACTTC.

The gene calls are TRBV14 and TRBJ1-4; D perhaps matches TRBD1 (5 bases). From germline, CDR1 is SGHDN and CDR2 FVKESK. Trimming removed 1 base from V and 7 bases from J, with 10 bases in between. This CDR3 contains 14 residues. CDR3 amino acids: CASSQGQGSEKLFF. As DNA, the CDR3 is TGTGCCAGCAGCCAAGGTCAGGGAAGTGAAAAACTGTTTTTT.

The rearrangement uses TRBV29-1 and TRBJ2-5; TRBD2 is a possible D gene (6 bases). Trimming left V 0 bases short and J 4 bases short, with 9 bases between. Germline CDR1 is SQVTM and CDR2 is ANQGSEA. The CDR3 spans 13 residues. CDR3 sequence: CSVEEVGGETQYF. The CDR3 nucleotides are TGCAGCGTTGAAGAGGTGGGGGGAGAGACCCAGTACTTC. Based on the CDR3 plus reference TRBV29-1 and TRBJ2-5, the full variable domain is SAVISQKPSRDICQRGTSLTIQCQVDSQVTMMFWYRQQPGQSLTLIATANQGSEATYESGFVIDKFPISRPNLTFSTLTVSNMSPEDSSIYLCSVEEVGGETQYFGPGTRLLVL.

This rearrangement joins TRBV7-2 to TRBJ2-1, with a tentative D call TRBD2 (5 bases). V lost 3 bases and J lost 6, with 9 bases in between. The CDR3 has 13 residues. The germline gives CDR1 SGHTA, CDR2 FQGNSA. The CDR3 reads CASSLRTRNEQFF. The DNA of the CDR3 is TGTGCCAGCAGCTTGAGGACTCGCAATGAGCAGTTCTTC.